This note documents a single TCR beta chain sequence. Germline lookup yields CDR1 SGHRS and CDR2 YFSETQ. The CDR3 totals 13 residues. The germline V and J ends were trimmed by 0 bases and 6 bases, with 6 bases remaining between them. The data belong to a study of TIL therapy for anti-PD-1-resistant metastatic lung cancer. Overall study context: Median tumor mutation burden was more than 1.4 mutations per megabase.

The time point was: pre-treatment sample, taken before nivolumab and TIL therapy. This was the immunoSEQ v3 assay. TCRdb keeps only in-frame clones here, not all; method: immunoSEQ multiplex PCR. The data show about 50,000 clones, about 86% seen once. This sequence originates from a person aged 25-79 years with non-small cell lung cancer. Sequencing was performed on blood, taken at baseline. The rearrangement uses TRBV5-1 and TRBJ2-2; D is unresolved. CDR3 DNA: TGCGCCAGCAGCTTGGGGGTAGCCGGGGAGCTGTTTTTT. It specifies CASSLGVAGELFF.